The 23 T cell receptor beta chains reported below all come from one sample, sequenced in a study of beta chain features in type 1 diabetes. Overall study results and limits: Type 1 diabetes patients had TCRB CDR3s that were shorter (moderately but significantly so) in all four CD4+ subsets.

Their antigens are not known. Expressed TCRB transcripts were sequenced after all isolated RNA was converted to cDNA. Sequenced by immunoSEQ multiplex PCR; TCRdb stores in-frame clones only, minus some. The repertoire consists of roughly 260,000 clones, with about a tenth occurring once and the leading ten covering around 0.017%. Sequences were obtained from naive CD4+ T cells from blood. The origin of the receptors is a man aged 25 to 45 with type 1 diabetes.

The chain is built from TRBV4-1 and TRBJ2-5; TRBD1 might be the D (5 bases). The J call could be wrong; TRBJ2-7 is a better fit for the DNA end. Germline CDR1 and CDR2: MGHRA and YSYEKL. This CDR3 comprises 11 residues. The CDR3 region has the DNA TGCGCCAGCAGCCAAAGGGGCGAGCAGTACTTC. This translates into CASSQRGEQYF.

The chain has TRBV18 and TRBJ2-3; D call uncertain. The germline V and J ends were trimmed by 0 bases and 4 bases, with 5 bases remaining between them. CDR1 KGHSH and CDR2 LQKENI come from the germline V gene. The CDR3 has 13 amino acids. The CDR3, as DNA: TGTGCCAGCTCACCACCGCAGTCAGATACGCAGTATTTT. This gives the protein CASSPPQSDTQYF.

V and J are TRBV7-3 and TRBJ2-1; 12 bases agree with TRBD2. Germline CDR1 SGHTA, CDR2 FQGTGA. CDR3 length equals 15 residues. The ends lost 4 bases at V and 9 bases at J; junction bases unmatched: 7. The CDR3 reads CASSSTSGGQGEQFF. CDR3 in DNA: TGTGCCAGCAGCTCTACTAGCGGGGGGCAGGGTGAGCAGTTCTTC.

This clone occurred a few times. The chain couples TRBV7-9 to TRBJ1-1; unclear D gene. Germline CDR1 reads SEHNR; CDR2 reads FQNEAQ (reference sequence). V gave up 5 bases and J gave up 1 base, with 8 bases separating them. The CDR3 length is 13 residues. The CDR3 DNA reads as TGTGCCAGCAGCCCCTGGAGGAACACTGAAGCTTTCTTT. Amino acid sequence: CASSPWRNTEAFF. Drawing the rest from reference TRBV7-9 and TRBJ1-1, the complete variable domain is DTGVSQNPRHKITKRGQNVTFRCDPISEHNRLYWYRQTLGQGPEFLTYFQNEAQLEKSRLLSDRFSAERPKGSFSTLEIQRTEQGDSAMYLCASSPWRNTEAFFGQGTRLTVV.

This clone turned up a few times. This chain joins TRBV9 and TRBJ1-1, with a tentative D call TRBD1 (5 bases). Trimming left V 4 bases short and J 5 bases short, with 15 bases between. CDR1 SGDLS and CDR2 YYNGEE come from the germline V gene. CDR3 size: 14 residues. This CDR3 reads CASSPEIRGTEAFF. CDR3 nucleotides: TGTGCCAGCAGCCCGGAGATTAGGGGAACTGAAGCTTTCTTT. The full variable domain, completed using reference TRBV9 and TRBJ1-1, is DSGVTQTPKHLITATGQRVTLRCSPRSGDLSVYWYQQSLDQGLQFLIQYYNGEERAKGNILERFSAQQFPDLHSELNLSSLELGDSALYFCASSPEIRGTEAFFGQGTRLTVV.

This clone was recorded only once. This rearrangement joins TRBV18 to TRBJ2-5; perhaps TRBD1 as D (5 bases). V was trimmed by 5 bases and J by 5 bases, leaving 12 bases between them. The CDR3 loop spans 13 amino acids. Per the germline V gene, CDR1 is KGHSH and CDR2 is LQKENI. The CDR3 DNA sequence: TGTGCCAGCTCAGGGCCAGGGCTGGAGACCCAGTACTTC. The encoded protein is CASSGPGLETQYF.

Only a few counts were recorded for this clone. The rearrangement links TRBV5-4 to TRBJ2-7; 11 bases line up with TRBD1. J was trimmed by 4 bases and V by 4 bases; bases with no gene match: 7. The CDR3 is 15 amino acids. Germline CDR1 and CDR2: SGHNT and YYREEE (reference sequence). The CDR3: CASSKEDRGQYEQYF. Written as DNA, the CDR3 is TGTGCCAGCAGCAAAGAGGACAGGGGGCAGTACGAGCAGTACTTC.

This clone came up a few times. The J gene is TRBJ1-6, the V gene TRBV7-6; D unresolved. Trimming cost V 4 bases and J 7 bases, with 8 bases left between them. This CDR3 comprises 13 residues. Germline CDR1 and CDR2: SGHVS and FNYEAQ. The CDR3 DNA reads as TGTGCCAGCAGCTCACTAACCAATTCACCCCTCCACTTT. Amino acids: CASSSLTNSPLHF.

The CDR3 region has the DNA TGCAGCGTTGCACAGGGCTACAATGAGCAGTTCTTC. It encodes CSVAQGYNEQFF. This chain uses TRBV29-1 with TRBJ2-1; the D gene is possibly TRBD1 (6 bases). The CDR3 length is 12 residues. The germline gives CDR1 SQVTM, CDR2 ANQGSEA. V was trimmed by 4 bases and J by 3 bases, leaving 7 bases between them.

The chain carries TRBV9 and TRBJ2-3; D remains unclear. The V and J ends lost 7 bases and 0 bases respectively, with 6 bases between them. Germline values: CDR1 SGDLS, CDR2 YYNGEE. The CDR3 consists of 12 residues. CDR3 in DNA: TGTGCCAGCGCGACTAGCACAGATACGCAGTATTTT. Translating gives CASATSTDTQYF.

This clone was counted a few times. This chain links TRBV7-9 with TRBJ2-2; D perhaps matches TRBD1 (5 bases). This CDR3 is built from 15 residues. V lost 3 bases and J lost 0, with 8 bases in between. Per the germline V gene, CDR1 is SEHNR and CDR2 is FQNEAQ (reference sequence). CDR3 region: CASSLGRTNTGELFF. The CDR3 DNA follows: TGTGCCAGCAGCTTGGGGCGGACGAACACCGGGGAGCTGTTTTTT.

This clone was seen only a few times. The chain recombines TRBV9 with TRBJ2-7; tentatively, D is TRBD1 (5 bases). CDR3 length equals 17 residues. Germline V gene lookup returns CDR1 SGDLS and CDR2 YYNGEE. Trimming removed 0 bases from V and 6 bases from J, with 22 bases in between. DNA of the CDR3: TGTGCCAGCAGCGTAGGGGTGCAGGGCCCCACACCTCTCGAGCAGTACTTC. Translated: CASSVGVQGPTPLEQYF. The full variable domain, its missing parts supplied by reference TRBV9 and TRBJ2-7, is DSGVTQTPKHLITATGQRVTLRCSPRSGDLSVYWYQQSLDQGLQFLIQYYNGEERAKGNILERFSAQQFPDLHSELNLSSLELGDSALYFCASSVGVQGPTPLEQYFGPGTRLTVT.

The chain joins TRBV4-1 to TRBJ2-5; no clear D. CDR3 length equals 14 residues. Germline CDR1 reads MGHRA; CDR2 reads YSYEKL. The V end was cut by 1 base, the J end by 5 bases, with 11 bases between. The CDR3: CASSQVVAAETQYF. CDR3 DNA sequence: TGCGCCAGCAGCCAAGTGGTTGCGGCGGAGACCCAGTACTTC.

The J gene is TRBJ2-7, the V gene TRBV6-5, with TRBD1 identical over 7 bases. In germline, CDR1 is MNHEY, CDR2 SVGAGI. Trimming took 5 bases from V and 4 from J; bases not matched to a gene: 5. This CDR3 is 13 amino acids long. The CDR3 DNA follows: TGTGCCAGCAGTGCTCACAGGGGTTACGAGCAGTACTTC. It encodes CASSAHRGYEQYF.

This clone occurred a few times. This chain joins TRBV18 and TRBJ2-1, with 7 bases identical to TRBD1. V dropped 6 bases and J dropped 5; count of bases not matched to a gene: 10. Germline V gives CDR1 KGHSH, CDR2 LQKENI. The CDR3 extends over 15 amino acids. This chain's CDR3 is CASSPRQGFDNEQFF. CDR3 nucleotide sequence: TGTGCCAGCTCCCCTAGACAGGGTTTCGACAATGAGCAGTTCTTC.

The chain links TRBV7-9 to TRBJ2-5; tentative D call: TRBD2 (6 bases). The assigned J gene may be wrong: the sequence end matches TRBJ2-7 better. The CDR3 runs 16 residues. CDR1 and CDR2 from the germline V gene are SEHNR and FQNEAQ (reference sequence). The CDR3: CASSRGFGTGTYEQYF. The CDR3 DNA reads TGTGCCAGCAGCCGGGGGTTTGGTACAGGAACCTACGAGCAGTACTTC.

This clone was seen a handful of times. The chain is built from TRBV28 and TRBJ2-7, with TRBD2 matching 11 bases. Trimming at V came to 6 bases and at J to 3 bases, leaving 4 bases not matched to a gene. This CDR3 has 14 residues. From germline, CDR1 is MDHEN and CDR2 SYDVKM. The CDR3 bases are TGTGCCAGCAGATCGGGACTAGCGGTCTACGAGCAGTACTTC. Translated: CASRSGLAVYEQYF.

The genes are TRBV2 and TRBJ1-3; D gene uncertain. V lost 10 bases and J 0 bases, leaving 7 bases between the germline ends. This CDR3 is built from 12 residues. Germline assignment: CDR1 SNHLY and CDR2 FYNNEI. The chain's CDR3 is CATDTSGNTIYF. CDR3 DNA: TGTGCCACTGACACCTCTGGAAACACCATATATTTT.

This clone has more than one count but fewer than ten. The sample has other DNA sequences that encode this CDR3 too. The chain has TRBV9 and TRBJ1-6; 7 bases align to TRBD1. The V and J ends lost 0 bases and 7 bases, in that order; junction bases with no gene match: 1. Per germline, CDR1 SGDLS and CDR2 YYNGEE. CDR3 length: 14 amino acids. The CDR3 spells CASSVGQGNSPLHF. CDR3 DNA sequence: TGTGCCAGCAGCGTAGGACAGGGAAATTCACCCCTCCACTTT.

Of note for this clone: Other DNA sequences in this sample translate to the same CDR3. The J gene is TRBJ2-3, the V gene TRBV5-1, with 9 bases fitting TRBD1. Germline loops: CDR1 SGHRS, CDR2 YFSETQ. The CDR3 sequence is 14 residues long. V lost 4 bases to trimming and J lost 3 bases; unmatched junction nucleotides: 3. The CDR3 coding sequence is TGCGCCAGCAGCCCGGGACAGGGAACAGATACGCAGTATTTT. It codes for CASSPGQGTDTQYF.

The CDR3 reads CASSSDRESVQYF. In DNA form, the CDR3 reads TGTGCCAGCTCCTCGGACAGGGAGTCTGTGCAGTACTTC. The chain links TRBV18 to TRBJ2-7; 8 nucleotides line up with TRBD1. V shed 6 bases and J 9 bases; nucleotides not matched to a gene: 10. CDR3 length: 13 residues. Germline V gene lookup returns CDR1 KGHSH and CDR2 LQKENI.

The chain carries TRBV10-3 and TRBJ2-5, with TRBD2 identical over 10 bases. Germline trimming cut 3 bases from V and 4 bases from J; bases unmatched to any gene: 2. There are 14 residues in the CDR3. Germline V CDR1 and CDR2: ENHRY, SYGVKD. CDR3 in amino acids: CAISDSSGGETQYF. For the CDR3, the DNA is TGTGCCATCAGTGACTCTAGCGGGGGAGAGACCCAGTACTTC.

Here the CDR3 DNA reads TGTGCCAGCACTGGGCAGTTAAACACTGAAGCTTTCTTT. The encoded protein is CASTGQLNTEAFF. The rearrangement joins TRBV2 to TRBJ1-1; D is unclear. Germline V gives CDR1 SNHLY, CDR2 FYNNEI. Trimming removed 7 bases from V and 2 bases from J, with 11 bases in between. The CDR3 extends over 13 amino acids.